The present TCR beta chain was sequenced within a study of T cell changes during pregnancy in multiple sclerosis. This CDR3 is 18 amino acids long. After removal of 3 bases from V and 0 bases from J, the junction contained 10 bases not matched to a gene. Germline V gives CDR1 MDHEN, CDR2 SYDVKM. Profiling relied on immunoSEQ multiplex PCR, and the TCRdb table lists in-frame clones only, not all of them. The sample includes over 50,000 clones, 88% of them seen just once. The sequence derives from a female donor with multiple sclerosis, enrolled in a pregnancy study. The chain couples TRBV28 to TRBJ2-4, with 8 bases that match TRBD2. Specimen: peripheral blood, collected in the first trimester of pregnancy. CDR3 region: CASSFRTSSYLAKNIQYF. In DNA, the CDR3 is TGTGCCAGCAGTTTCCGGACTAGCTCTTATCTAGCCAAAAACATTCAGTACTTC.